The 11 T cell receptor beta chains in this list originate from one sample, sequenced in a study of blood T cell repertoires in COVID-19. TCRdb's copy holds only in-frame clones and misses some; the assay was immunoSEQ multiplex PCR. Found here are 180,000 or so clones, around 85% of them singletons; the top ten hold approximately 12%. Sequencing was done on a sample of peripheral blood. Every receptor here comes from a man aged 50-60 years who had recovered from COVID-19.

The gene calls are TRBV3-1 (or the pseudogene TRBV3-2) and TRBJ2-3; TRBD2 matches at 9 bases. Germline V CDR1 and CDR2: LGHDT, YNNKEL (reference sequence). CDR3 length: 16 amino acids. Trimming removed 3 bases from V and 3 bases from J; junction bases left unmatched: 7. CDR3 nucleotides: TGTGCCAGCAGCCACTGGACTAGCGCGAAGACAGATACGCAGTATTTT. Its protein is CASSHWTSAKTDTQYF.

The rearrangement joins TRBV15 to TRBJ2-3; TRBD1 matches 7 bases. Germline assignment: CDR1 LNHNV and CDR2 YYDKDF (reference sequence). The CDR3 loop spans 15 amino acids. J was trimmed by 3 bases and V by 1 base; bases with no gene match: 4. CDR3 DNA sequence: TGTGCCACCAGCAGAGGGACAGGTTCTACAGATACGCAGTATTTT. Translating it yields CATSRGTGSTDTQYF.

The gene calls are TRBV9 and TRBJ1-6; D call uncertain. Germline V CDR1 and CDR2: SGDLS, YYNGEE. Trimming removed 3 bases from V and 8 bases from J, with 9 bases in between. The CDR3 totals 13 residues. The CDR3 DNA reads TGTGCCAGCAGCGCAACTCAGGATTCACCCCTCCACTTT. As protein: CASSATQDSPLHF.

This clone was recorded a few times. This chain joins TRBV29-1 and TRBJ1-1, with no clear D. Trimming left V 2 bases short and J 1 base short, with 8 bases between. CDR3 length equals 13 residues. Looked up from germline, CDR1 is SQVTM and CDR2 is ANQGSEA. The CDR3 DNA reads as TGCAGCGTTGAAATCCAATCGAACACTGAAGCTTTCTTT. This sequence encodes CSVEIQSNTEAFF.

This clone was seen a few times. Additional DNA sequences in this sample encode the identical CDR3. V usage is TRBV27 and J usage is TRBJ2-5; 8 bases map to TRBD1. The CDR3 totals 12 residues. Germline V gene lookup returns CDR1 MNHEY and CDR2 SMNVEV (reference sequence). J was trimmed by 6 bases and V by 8 bases; bases with no gene match: 5. The CDR3: CASRTGLKTQYF. As DNA, the CDR3 is TGTGCCAGCCGGACAGGGTTAAAGACCCAGTACTTC.

This clone has only a few counts. The gene calls are TRBV29-1 and TRBJ1-1, with 9 bases fitting TRBD1. Germline CDR1 is SQVTM and CDR2 is ANQGSEA. CDR3 size: 13 residues. The V gene end was trimmed by 4 bases and the J gene end by 4 bases; junction bases not matched to a gene: 4. This CDR3 is CSVVDRGGTEAFF. The CDR3, as DNA: TGCAGCGTTGTGGACAGGGGAGGCACTGAAGCTTTCTTT.

This clone was picked up one time. The gene calls are TRBV20-1 and TRBJ2-7; D is possibly TRBD2 (5 bases). V was pared by 5 bases and J by 6 bases, with 11 bases between. The germline V gene encodes CDR1 DFQATT and CDR2 SNEGSKA (reference sequence). The CDR3 loop spans 11 amino acids. The CDR3 loop reads CSAGGFTEQYF. The CDR3 region has the DNA TGCAGTGCTGGCGGGTTTACCGAGCAGTACTTC.

The chain uses TRBV28 and TRBJ2-4, with no clear D. This CDR3 is 14 amino acids long. Germline CDR1 and CDR2: MDHEN and SYDVKM. V dropped 3 bases and J dropped 0 bases, with 6 bases sitting between them. CDR3 sequence (DNA): TGTGCCAGCAGTTTCCGACTAGCCAAAAACATTCAGTACTTC. Its translation is CASSFRLAKNIQYF.

J is TRBJ1-2 and V is TRBV11-2; the D gene is possibly TRBD1 (5 bases). Germline loops: CDR1 SGHAT, CDR2 FQNNGV. Trimming stripped 0 bases from V and 8 bases from J, with 16 bases between. The CDR3 length is 15 residues. The DNA of the CDR3 is TGTGCCAGCAGCTTAGACCTGGTTCAGGGACTGGGCTACACCTTC. This encodes CASSLDLVQGLGYTF.

The chain joins TRBV6-4 to TRBJ1-1, with TRBD1 as a possible D gene (6 bases). Deletions cut 3 bases from V and 5 bases from J, with 16 bases between. The CDR3 totals 15 residues. Per germline, CDR1 MRHNA and CDR2 SNTAGT. CDR3 residues: CASSEPTGYRTEAFF. The CDR3 DNA is TGTGCCAGCAGTGAACCTACAGGGTACAGGACTGAAGCTTTCTTT.

This clone appeared a few times. The chain is built from TRBV6-7 and TRBJ1-4; D unclear. TRBV6-7 counts as an open reading frame of uncertain function. The length of the CDR3 is 16 residues. V was trimmed by 2 bases and J by 0 bases, leaving 10 bases between them. The CDR3 bases are TGTGCCAGCAGTTACGCCGGAGGGACAACTAATGAAAAACTGTTTTTT. It is translated as CASSYAGGTTNEKLFF.